The clone carrying this T cell receptor (beta chain) was seen a handful of times. Its target is not known. Germline values: CDR1 DFQATT, CDR2 SNEGSKA (reference sequence). This CDR3 is 15 amino acids long. With 6 bases clipped from V and 2 bases from J, the junction kept 10 bases outside the gene matches. This record comes from a study of T-cell reconstitution after alpha-beta-depleted transplantation in children. Points from the study as a whole: Elevated TCRbeta diversity at day 60 was traced, in some patients, to surviving recipient T cells and thymic progenitors. Diversity and T-cell counts at one year after transplant derived mostly from new T cells. The study reportedly traced alpha-beta T cells about two months after transplant to several hundred expanded graft clones.

For TCRbeta, the library was prepared with unique molecular identifiers. In TCRdb, the PCR reads were re-called with MiXCR into one record per CDR3 protein. The sample lists fewer than 150,000 distinct CDR3 sequences, roughly 23% occurring once. V is TRBV20-1 and J is TRBJ2-7, with TRBD1 matching 10 bases. The sample was PBMCs, mostly from graft donor cells, taken 180 days after TCRalphabeta/CD19-depleted stem cell transplant. This clonotype was obtained from a male patient between 2 and 10 years old who had a stem cell transplant for chronic granulomatous disease, so the T cells may come from the graft donor. CDR3 loop: CSAEPGQGLPYEQYF. The CDR3 region has the DNA TGCAGTGCAGAGCCGGGACAGGGGCTACCCTACGAGCAGTACTTC.